The next 21 T cell receptor beta chains were all read from a single sample in a study of T-cell reconstitution after alpha-beta-depleted transplantation in children. Library preparation (for TCRbeta) was performed with unique molecular identifiers. TCRdb processed the PCR reads anew with MiXCR; each CDR3 protein has one entry. The table shows hundreds of thousands of distinct CDR3 sequences, with roughly 18% occurring only once. The material was PBMCs from the stem cell graft donor, obtained from the stem cell graft. The source of these receptors is a human donor who donated a stem cell graft to a child with acute lymphoblastic leukemia.

This rearrangement joins TRBV20-1 to TRBJ2-2, with unresolved D. V was trimmed by 0 bases and J by 6 bases, leaving 14 bases between them. Germline V gene sequence: CDR1 DFQATT, CDR2 SNEGSKA (reference sequence). This CDR3 comprises 15 residues. The CDR3 protein is CSARDRTYLAGELFF. The CDR3 bases are TGCAGTGCTAGAGATAGAACATATCTTGCCGGGGAGCTGTTTTTT.

Only a few counts were recorded for this clonotype. The chain recombines TRBV11-2 with TRBJ2-3, with D uncertain. V dropped 5 bases and J dropped 8 bases, with 8 bases sitting between them. The CDR3 length is 11 residues. Germline CDR1 and CDR2: SGHAT and FQNNGV. In DNA, the CDR3 is TGTGCCAGCAGCCCCCAGTCTACGCAGTATTTT. As protein: CASSPQSTQYF.

This clonotype was detected ten times or more. The chain links TRBV12-3 or TRBV12-4 to TRBJ2-2; D is uncertain. CDR3 size: 13 residues. V was trimmed by 6 bases and J by 7 bases, leaving 12 bases between them. CDR3 coding DNA: TGTGCCAGCAGGAGGCGAGAGGTCGGGGAGCTGTTTTTT. Translating gives CASRRREVGELFF.

The V gene is TRBV12-3 or TRBV12-4, the J gene TRBJ1-1, with 7 bases lining up with TRBD1. Trimming took 1 base from V and 6 from J; bases not matched to a gene: 5. The length of the CDR3 is 14 residues. DNA for the CDR3: TGTGCCAGCAGTTTAGTAGGGGGCGCTTCTGAAGCTTTCTTT. It is translated as CASSLVGGASEAFF.

This clonotype was counted at least ten times. The chain employs TRBV20-1 and TRBJ2-5; D perhaps matches TRBD1 (5 bases). V was clipped by 7 bases and J by 2 bases, with 11 bases between them. The germline V gene has CDR1 DFQATT and CDR2 SNEGSKA (reference sequence). The CDR3 consists of 12 residues. The CDR3, as DNA: TGCAGTGAAAGGACATCACAAGAGACCCAGTACTTC. Protein sequence: CSERTSQETQYF.

V usage is TRBV5-6 and J usage is TRBJ2-7; 7 nucleotides line up with TRBD1. The CDR3 extends over 12 amino acids. V was clipped by 6 bases and J by 2 bases; unmatched bases: 2. The germline CDR1 and CDR2 sequences are SGHDT and YYEEEE. The CDR3, as DNA: TGTGCCAGCAACGACAGGGCCTACGAGCAGTACTTC. Translated: CASNDRAYEQYF.

V and J are TRBV5-1 and TRBJ2-3, with D hard to call. This CDR3 contains 13 residues. V was cut by 2 bases and J by 2 bases, with 6 bases left in between. The germline CDR1 and CDR2 sequences are SGHRS and YFSETQ. The CDR3 sequence is CASSLPHTDTQYF. CDR3 DNA: TGCGCCAGCAGCTTACCGCACACAGATACGCAGTATTTT.

This clonotype was observed a few times. The genes are TRBV5-1 and TRBJ2-4; D possibly corresponds to TRBD2 (7 bases). This CDR3 is built from 18 residues. The germline V gene encodes CDR1 SGHRS and CDR2 YFSETQ. The V end was cut by 5 bases, the J end by 5 bases, with 26 bases between. This CDR3 reads CASSFPLSGEGLENIQYF. CDR3 DNA: TGCGCCAGCAGTTTCCCCCTTTCAGGGGAGGGGTTGGAAAACATTCAGTACTTC.

The rearrangement links TRBV5-5 to TRBJ2-5; no firm D call. Germline V lookup: CDR1 SGHKS, CDR2 YYEKEE (reference sequence). Trimming pared 1 base from V and 1 base from J, leaving 5 bases between. The CDR3 runs 13 residues. The CDR3 region is CASSLPAQETQYF. The CDR3 DNA sequence: TGTGCCAGCAGCTTGCCCGCCCAAGAGACCCAGTACTTC.

This clonotype was seen only a few times. The rearrangement joins TRBV4-1 to TRBJ2-7; TRBD2 agrees at 8 bases. The germline V gene encodes CDR1 MGHRA and CDR2 YSYEKL. With V trimmed by 1 base and J by 7 bases, 15 bases remained unmatched. This CDR3 is 17 amino acids long. Here the CDR3 DNA reads TGCGCCAGCAGCCAAGGCCTCTTCGGCGGGAGGCCGTGGGAGCAGTACTTC. Translation gives CASSQGLFGGRPWEQYF.

This clonotype was seen more than once but under ten times. The CDR3 bases are TGTGCCAGCAGCTGGGGTCTGGCGGGAGGAGGAGAGACCCAGTACTTC. Amino acid sequence: CASSWGLAGGGETQYF. The rearrangement uses TRBV7-9 and TRBJ2-5; TRBD2 matches 8 bases. This CDR3 is 16 amino acids long. Germline CDR1 reads SEHNR; CDR2 reads FQNEAQ (reference sequence). With 4 bases clipped from V and 4 bases from J, the junction kept 11 bases outside the gene matches.

V is TRBV7-3 and J is TRBJ2-3, with D possibly matching TRBD2 (6 bases). CDR1 and CDR2 (germline): SGHTA, FQGTGA. CDR3 length: 15 residues. Deletions cut 5 bases from V and 6 bases from J, with 18 bases between. The CDR3 DNA is TGTGCCAGCAGCCCCGGAGGGACGGGAACGGATACGCAGTATTTT. The encoded protein is CASSPGGTGTDTQYF. The whole variable domain, filled in from reference TRBV7-3 and TRBJ2-3, reads GAGVSQTPSNKVTEKGKYVELRCDPISGHTALYWYRQSLGQGPEFLIYFQGTGAADDSGLPNDRFFAVRPEGSVSTLKIQRTERGDSAVYLCASSPGGTGTDTQYFGPGTRLTVL.

The V call is TRBV5-1, the J call TRBJ2-7; the D gene is possibly TRBD2 (6 bases). The germline gives CDR1 SGHRS, CDR2 YFSETQ. Trimming removed 5 bases at V and 3 bases at J, with 9 bases between. This CDR3 is 12 amino acids long. In DNA form, the CDR3 reads TGCGCCAGCAGAAAGGAGGGCTACGAGCAGTACTTC. Residues: CASRKEGYEQYF. Looking up the rest from reference TRBV5-1 and TRBJ2-7 gives the full variable domain: KAGVTQTPRYLIKTRGQQVTLSCSPISGHRSVSWYQQTPGQGLQFLFEYFSETQRNKGNFPGRFSGRQFSNSRSEMNVSTLELGDSALYLCASRKEGYEQYFGPGTRLTVT.

This clonotype was counted only a few times. This chain connects TRBV5-1 to TRBJ1-5; 8 bases are a match to TRBD1. CDR1 is SGHRS and CDR2 is YFSETQ in the germline V gene. With V trimmed by 0 bases and J by 7 bases, 9 bases remained unmatched. The CDR3 is made up of 16 amino acids. This chain's CDR3 is CASSLGATGDYQPQHF. In nucleotides, the CDR3 is TGCGCCAGCAGCTTGGGGGCGACAGGGGATTACCAGCCCCAGCATTTT.

This chain links TRBV6-2 or TRBV6-3 with TRBJ2-7; no firm D call. Germline CDR1 and CDR2: MNHEY and SVGEGT. There are 14 residues in the CDR3. The ends were cut back, 7 bases at V and 0 bases at J, with 13 bases in the middle. DNA for the CDR3: TGTGCCAGCAAAGGCTACCTACGCTCCTACGAGCAGTACTTC. Translating it yields CASKGYLRSYEQYF.

The chain uses TRBV2 and TRBJ2-1; tentative D call: TRBD2 (5 bases). Trimming took off 8 bases at V and 4 bases at J, with 12 bases between the two ends. The CDR3 runs 13 residues. Germline V gene sequence: CDR1 SNHLY, CDR2 FYNNEI. CDR3: CASCLGIYNEQFF. CDR3 nucleotides: TGTGCCAGCTGCCTCGGGATTTACAATGAGCAGTTCTTC. The full variable domain, with the rest looked up from reference TRBV2 and TRBJ2-1, is EPEVTQTPSHQVTQMGQEVILRCVPISNHLYFYWYRQILGQKVEFLVSFYNNEISEKSEIFDDQFSVERPDGSNFTLKIRSTKLEDSAMYFCASCLGIYNEQFFGPGTRLTVL.

The chain carries TRBV5-1 and TRBJ2-7; 13 bases fit TRBD2. The V and J ends lost 0 bases and 5 bases, in that order; junction bases with no gene match: 2. CDR1 is SGHRS, CDR2 YFSETQ, per germline. The CDR3 is 15 amino acids. The CDR3 sequence: CASSLAGTSGDEQYF. The CDR3 DNA follows: TGCGCCAGCAGCTTGGCAGGGACTAGCGGGGACGAGCAGTACTTC.

This clonotype has only a few counts. The chain carries TRBV6-5 and TRBJ2-2, with D maybe TRBD2 (5 bases). CDR1 is MNHEY, CDR2 SVGAGI, per germline. This CDR3 contains 16 residues. Deletions cut 2 bases from V and 0 bases from J, with 10 bases between. The CDR3 is CASSYKRRTNTGELFF. DNA of the CDR3: TGTGCCAGCAGTTACAAGCGGAGAACGAACACCGGGGAGCTGTTTTTT.

This clonotype turned up a few times. The genes are TRBV15 and TRBJ2-3; 11 bases agree with TRBD2. The CDR3 has 19 residues. Trimming at V came to 1 base and at J to 0 bases, leaving 9 bases not matched to a gene. Germline V gives CDR1 LNHNV, CDR2 YYDKDF (reference sequence). The DNA for the CDR3 is TGTGCCACCAGCAGAGTCGGACTAGCGGGCCTGGGGAGCACAGATACGCAGTATTTT. Amino acid sequence: CATSRVGLAGLGSTDTQYF.

The chain recombines TRBV5-6 with TRBJ2-7; a weak D match, TRBD2 (5 bases). The CDR3 has 16 amino acids. V was shortened by 2 bases and J by 3 bases, with 18 bases between the two germline ends. Per the germline V gene, CDR1 is SGHDT and CDR2 is YYEEEE. Written as DNA, the CDR3 is TGTGCCAGCAGCTTTGAGGGAACCGGACTTAACTACGAGCAGTACTTC. This translates into CASSFEGTGLNYEQYF.

The rearrangement links TRBV7-2 to TRBJ2-1; 7 bases match TRBD2. V was clipped by 2 bases and J by 2 bases; unmatched bases: 6. CDR3 size: 16 residues. Germline values: CDR1 SGHTA, CDR2 FQGNSA. As DNA, the CDR3 is TGTGCCAGCAGCTTATCGGCGGGAGCTGCCTACAATGAGCAGTTCTTC. It specifies CASSLSAGAAYNEQFF.